This T cell receptor beta chain originates from a study of cytotoxic CD8 clonotypes in ibrutinib-treated CLL. TCR beta libraries used 1.5 to 2.5 micrograms of genomic DNA from cryopreserved PBMCs. CDR3 length: 15 residues. V was pared by 3 bases and J by 4 bases, with 7 bases of the junction left unmatched. The germline gives CDR1 SNHLY, CDR2 FYNNEI. Data came from immunoSEQ multiplex PCR; TCRdb stores just in-frame clones and leaves some out. This table holds some 200,000 clones, 79% found once. The chain recombines TRBV2 with TRBJ2-5; 8 nucleotides align to TRBD2. The clonotype originates from a human donor with chronic lymphocytic leukemia. Material: PBMCs, obtained after 12 months of ibrutinib treatment. DNA of the CDR3: TGTGCCAGCAGTGAGGAGGCGGGAGGTGGAGAGACCCAGTACTTC. Translated, it gives CASSEEAGGGETQYF.